This TCR beta chain was identified during a study of human T cells and chemical hapten exposure. About the research overall: Diphenylcyclopropenone was administered weekly to the scalp of patients throughout the roughly 25-week study. Recorded diagnoses among the mostly female patients were alopecia areata, totalis or universalis.

Regarding the study as a whole: There was a positive correlation between PT1 expanded TCR counts and patch test score.

Unmatched junction bases numbered 3, after V lost 3 bases and J lost 2 bases. Germline assignment: CDR1 MNHNS and CDR2 SASEGT. CDR3 length equals 14 residues. Time point given: patch test 2, 6 weeks after DPC sensitization. Treatment specified: therapeutic diphenylcyclopropenone sensitization with weekly scalp DPC. This clonotype was observed at least ten times. Its antigen is currently unknown. Original analysis: TCR counts had a median of about 99,000 per sample and spanned about 20,000 to 750,000. MiXCR, applied by TCRdb to the RACE reads, yields one record per CDR3 protein. The V and J calls come from TCRdb's annotation, not from the publication. The profile shows tens of thousands of distinct CDR3 sequences, roughly 9.6% of them singletons.

The clonotype originates from a man in his forties with alopecia areata. Some clones in this sample may be carry-over from other donors' samples. The chain combines TRBV6-1 with TRBJ1-1; 7 positions agree with TRBD1. This material consisted of whole blood, taken in connection with sensitization to the hapten diphenylcyclopropenone (DPC). The CDR3 DNA is TGTGCCAGCAGTGAGAGGGGGCTAAACACTGAAGCTTTCTTT. Translated: CASSERGLNTEAFF.